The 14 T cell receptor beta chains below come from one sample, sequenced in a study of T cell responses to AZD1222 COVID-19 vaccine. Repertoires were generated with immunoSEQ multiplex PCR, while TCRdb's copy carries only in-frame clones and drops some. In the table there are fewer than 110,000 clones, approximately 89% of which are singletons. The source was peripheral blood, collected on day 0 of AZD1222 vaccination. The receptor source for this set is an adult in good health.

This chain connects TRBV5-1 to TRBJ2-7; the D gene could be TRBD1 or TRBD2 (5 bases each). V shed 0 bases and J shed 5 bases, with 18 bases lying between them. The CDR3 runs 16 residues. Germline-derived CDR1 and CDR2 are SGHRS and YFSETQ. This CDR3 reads CASSLVPGAGRDEQYF. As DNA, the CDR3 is TGCGCCAGCAGCTTGGTCCCCGGGGCCGGTCGGGACGAGCAGTACTTC. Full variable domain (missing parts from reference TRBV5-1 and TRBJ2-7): KAGVTQTPRYLIKTRGQQVTLSCSPISGHRSVSWYQQTPGQGLQFLFEYFSETQRNKGNFPGRFSGRQFSNSRSEMNVSTLELGDSALYLCASSLVPGAGRDEQYFGPGTRLTVT.

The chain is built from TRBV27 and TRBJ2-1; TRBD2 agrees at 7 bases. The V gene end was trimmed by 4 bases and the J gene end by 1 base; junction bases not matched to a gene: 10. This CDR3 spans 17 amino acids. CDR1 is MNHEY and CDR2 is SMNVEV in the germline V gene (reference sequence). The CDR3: CASSSARSGPSYNEQFF. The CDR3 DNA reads TGTGCCAGCAGTTCCGCGCGTAGCGGGCCATCCTACAATGAGCAGTTCTTC.

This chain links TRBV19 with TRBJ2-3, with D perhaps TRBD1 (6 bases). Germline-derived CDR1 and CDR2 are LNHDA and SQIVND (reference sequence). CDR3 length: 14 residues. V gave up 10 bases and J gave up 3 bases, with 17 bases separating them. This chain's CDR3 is CATRSGARTDTQYF. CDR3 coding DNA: TGTGCCACCCGATCAGGGGCGCGAACAGATACGCAGTATTTT.

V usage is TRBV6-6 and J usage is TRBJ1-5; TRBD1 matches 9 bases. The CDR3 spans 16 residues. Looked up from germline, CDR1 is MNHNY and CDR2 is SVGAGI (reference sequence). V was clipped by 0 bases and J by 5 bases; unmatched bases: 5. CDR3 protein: CASSYSRGQGDQPQHF. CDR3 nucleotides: TGTGCCAGCAGTTACTCGCGGGGACAGGGTGATCAGCCCCAGCATTTT.

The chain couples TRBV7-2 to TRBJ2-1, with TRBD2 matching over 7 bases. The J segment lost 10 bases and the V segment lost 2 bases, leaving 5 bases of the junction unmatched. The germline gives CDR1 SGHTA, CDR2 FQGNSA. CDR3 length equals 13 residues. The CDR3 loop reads CASSLRRGGEQFF. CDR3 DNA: TGTGCCAGCAGCTTAAGGCGGGGAGGGGAGCAGTTCTTC.

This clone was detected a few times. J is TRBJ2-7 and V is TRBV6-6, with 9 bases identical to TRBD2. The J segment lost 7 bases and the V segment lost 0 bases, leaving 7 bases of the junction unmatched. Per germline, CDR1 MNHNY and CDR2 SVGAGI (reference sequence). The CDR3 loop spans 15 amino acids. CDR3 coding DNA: TGTGCCAGCAGTTACTCGTCTAGCGGGGCTGGAGAGCAGTACTTC. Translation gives CASSYSSSGAGEQYF.

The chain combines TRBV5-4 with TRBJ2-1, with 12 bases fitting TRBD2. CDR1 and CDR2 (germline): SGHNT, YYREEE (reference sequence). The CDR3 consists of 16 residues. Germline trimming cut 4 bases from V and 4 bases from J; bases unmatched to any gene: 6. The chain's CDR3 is CASSQASGGAYNEQFF. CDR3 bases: TGTGCCAGCAGCCAAGCTAGCGGGGGGGCATACAATGAGCAGTTCTTC.

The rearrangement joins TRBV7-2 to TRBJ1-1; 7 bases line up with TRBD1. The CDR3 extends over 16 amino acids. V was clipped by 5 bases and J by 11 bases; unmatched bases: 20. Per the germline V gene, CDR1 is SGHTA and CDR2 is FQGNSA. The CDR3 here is CASSPTGVTPRSEAFF. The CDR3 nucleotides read TGTGCCAGCAGCCCAACAGGGGTTACGCCTCGATCGGAGGCTTTCTTT.

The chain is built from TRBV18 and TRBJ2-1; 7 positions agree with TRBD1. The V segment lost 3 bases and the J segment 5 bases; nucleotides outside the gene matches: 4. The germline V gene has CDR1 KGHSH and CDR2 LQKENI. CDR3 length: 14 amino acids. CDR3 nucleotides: TGTGCCAGCTCACCCGGGACAGCTGACAATGAGCAGTTCTTC. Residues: CASSPGTADNEQFF.

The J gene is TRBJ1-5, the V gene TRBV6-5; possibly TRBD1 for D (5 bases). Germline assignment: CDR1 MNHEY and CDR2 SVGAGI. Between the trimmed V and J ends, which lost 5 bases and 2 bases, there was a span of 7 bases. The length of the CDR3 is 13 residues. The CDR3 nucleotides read TGTGCCAGCAGTAGAGGGGGCAATCAGCCCCAGCATTTT. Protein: CASSRGGNQPQHF.

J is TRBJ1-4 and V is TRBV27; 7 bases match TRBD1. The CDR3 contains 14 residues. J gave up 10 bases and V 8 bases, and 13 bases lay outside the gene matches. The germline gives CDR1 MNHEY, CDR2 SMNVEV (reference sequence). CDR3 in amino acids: CASYYSGGGGKLFF. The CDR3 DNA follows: TGTGCCAGCTACTACTCAGGGGGAGGAGGAAAACTGTTTTTT.

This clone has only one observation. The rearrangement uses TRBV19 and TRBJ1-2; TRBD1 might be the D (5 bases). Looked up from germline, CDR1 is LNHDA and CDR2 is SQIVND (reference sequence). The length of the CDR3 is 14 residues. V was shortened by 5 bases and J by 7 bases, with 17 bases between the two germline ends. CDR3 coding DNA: TGTGCCAGTAGTCCCCCTCGGACAACAGGTGGCTACACCTTC. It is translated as CASSPPRTTGGYTF.

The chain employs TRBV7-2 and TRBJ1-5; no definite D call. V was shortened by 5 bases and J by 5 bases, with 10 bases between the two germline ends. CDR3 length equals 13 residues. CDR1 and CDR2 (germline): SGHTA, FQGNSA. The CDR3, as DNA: TGTGCCAGCAGCCAACTACTAGATCAGCCCCAGCATTTT. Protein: CASSQLLDQPQHF.

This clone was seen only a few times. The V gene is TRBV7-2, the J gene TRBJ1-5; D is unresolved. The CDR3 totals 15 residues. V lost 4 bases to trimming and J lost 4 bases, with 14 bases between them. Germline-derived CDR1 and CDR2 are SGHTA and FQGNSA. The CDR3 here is CASSSGGGPNQPQHF. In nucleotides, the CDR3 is TGTGCCAGCAGCTCGGGTGGAGGGCCTAATCAGCCCCAGCATTTT.